The 20 T cell receptor beta chains presented below share a single source sample, sequenced in a study of blood T cells in healthy people across ages. A second PCR of roughly 6 to 12 cycles used a sample-barcoded 5' primer and a J-beta primer mix. TCRdb re-called the 5' RACE reads through MiXCR, storing one row per CDR3 protein. Counted here are approximately 670,000 distinct CDR3 sequences, around 43% occurring once; the ten biggest clones make up about 32%. The sequencing sample was made of blood. These receptors all come from a man older than 75 in good health.

This clonotype was seen a handful of times. The genes are TRBV4-2 and TRBJ2-3; 7 bases are shared with TRBD2. Per the germline V gene, CDR1 is LGHNA and CDR2 is YNFKEQ. There are 16 residues in the CDR3. The V gene end was trimmed by 2 bases and the J gene end by 1 base; junction bases not matched to a gene: 6. The CDR3 reads CASSQREGSRTDTQYF. The CDR3 DNA is TGTGCCAGCAGCCAAAGGGAGGGATCTCGCACAGATACGCAGTATTTT.

This clonotype occurred a few times. The chain combines TRBV5-1 with TRBJ2-1; 13 bases are a match to TRBD2. J lost 8 bases, V lost 1 base, and 9 bases had no gene match. The CDR3 has 17 amino acids. Germline assignment: CDR1 SGHRS and CDR2 YFSETQ. The DNA of the CDR3 is TGCGCCAGCAGCTTGCCCTTTGGGACTAGCGGGGATGATGAGCAGTTCTTC. Encoded protein: CASSLPFGTSGDDEQFF.

The genes are TRBV3-1 and TRBJ2-1; D is undetermined. Germline values: CDR1 LGHDT, CDR2 YNNKEL (reference sequence). CDR3 size: 16 residues. Deletions cut 4 bases from V and 7 bases from J, with 20 bases between. Here the CDR3 DNA reads TGTGCCAGCAGCCGCTCCGGGTCGCCTAAGGGAAATGAGCAGTTCTTC. Translation: CASSRSGSPKGNEQFF.

The chain recombines TRBV13 with TRBJ1-6, with 8 bases identical to TRBD1. This CDR3 contains 15 residues. Germline CDR1 is PRHDT and CDR2 is FYEKMQ (reference sequence). J gave up 8 bases and V 5 bases, and 8 bases lay outside the gene matches. The CDR3 nucleotides are TGTGCCAGCAGCAGACAGGACAGGGTGGATTCACCCCTCCACTTT. This encodes CASSRQDRVDSPLHF. The full variable domain, with the rest looked up from reference TRBV13 and TRBJ1-6, is AAGVIQSPRHLIKEKRETATLKCYPIPRHDTVYWYQQGPGQDPQFLISFYEKMQSDKGSIPDRFSAQQFSDYHSELNMSSLELGDSALYFCASSRQDRVDSPLHFGNGTRLTVT.

This chain uses TRBV4-1 with TRBJ2-1; D is uncertain. The V gene lost 0 bases and the J gene lost 8 bases, with 14 bases spanning the gap. Germline CDR1 is MGHRA and CDR2 is YSYEKL. CDR3 length: 15 residues. The DNA for the CDR3 is TGCGCCAGCAGCCAAGAAATGGCAAGGACCCATGAGCAGTTCTTC. This gives the protein CASSQEMARTHEQFF.

The genes are TRBV20-1 and TRBJ2-1, with D possibly matching TRBD2 (5 bases). TRBJ2-7 matches the DNA end more closely, so the J call is doubtful. CDR3 length equals 14 residues. Germline V gives CDR1 DFQATT, CDR2 SNEGSKA (reference sequence). The CDR3 protein is CSASSGGAYNEQYF. CDR3 DNA: TGCAGTGCTTCATCAGGAGGCGCTTACAATGAGCAGTACTTC.

This clonotype was counted between two and nine times. The chain combines TRBV7-2 with TRBJ2-2; 9 bases are shared with TRBD1. The CDR3 sequence is 16 residues long. The V segment lost 5 bases and the J segment 5 bases; nucleotides outside the gene matches: 9. Germline loops: CDR1 SGHTA, CDR2 FQGNSA. The CDR3 region has the DNA TGTGCCAGCAGCCTTTACCACGGGACAGGGACCGGGGAGCTGTTTTTT. Translated: CASSLYHGTGTGELFF.

This chain connects TRBV30 to TRBJ2-1, with D uncertain. Trimming cost V 8 bases and J 12 bases, with 17 bases left between them. This CDR3 spans 11 amino acids. The germline V gene has CDR1 GTSNPN and CDR2 SVGIG (reference sequence). CDR3 nucleotide sequence: TGTGCCGGGAATCCTGGACGGGTGCAGTTCTTC. Translated, it gives CAGNPGRVQFF. The whole variable domain, remainder taken from reference TRBV30 and TRBJ2-1, is SQTIHQWPATLVQPVGSPLSLECTVEGTSNPNLYWYRQAAGRGLQLLFYSVGIGQISSEVPQNLSASRPQDRQFILSSKKLLLSDSGFYLCAGNPGRVQFFGPGTRLTVL.

This clonotype was found a few times. This chain links TRBV4-3 with TRBJ2-3; D gene unclear. V was trimmed by 1 base and J by 0 bases, leaving 11 bases between them. Germline lookup yields CDR1 LGHNA and CDR2 YSLEER. This CDR3 spans 16 amino acids. The CDR3 region has the DNA TGCGCCAGCAGCCAAGGGTTAGCAGTTAGCACAGATACGCAGTATTTT. This sequence encodes CASSQGLAVSTDTQYF.

The chain employs TRBV7-2 and TRBJ2-3, with 9 bases that match TRBD2. V shed 4 bases, J shed 4 bases, and the junction held 9 bases outside the gene matches. Per the germline V gene, CDR1 is SGHTA and CDR2 is FQGNSA. The CDR3 consists of 16 residues. CDR3 region: CASSSRASGTSDTQYF. The CDR3 DNA sequence: TGTGCCAGCAGCTCGCGGGCTAGCGGGACCTCAGATACGCAGTATTTT.

The chain employs TRBV3-1 and TRBJ2-3; D remains unclear. Germline CDR1 is LGHDT and CDR2 is YNNKEL (reference sequence). The V end was cut by 6 bases, the J end by 2 bases, with 12 bases between. CDR3 length: 14 amino acids. CDR3 coding DNA: TGTGCCAGCAGGAGAGGCACGAACACAGATACGCAGTATTTT. Translated: CASRRGTNTDTQYF.

V and J are TRBV7-8 and TRBJ2-5; unclear D gene. Trimming took 1 base from V and 1 from J, leaving 10 bases between them. The CDR3 runs to 15 residues. Germline values: CDR1 SGHVS, CDR2 FQNEAQ. The CDR3 here is CASSLGVKGQETQYF. CDR3 bases: TGTGCCAGCAGCTTAGGGGTGAAAGGCCAAGAGACCCAGTACTTC.

The chain recombines TRBV11-2 with TRBJ2-3; 11 nucleotides align to TRBD1. CDR1 SGHAT and CDR2 FQNNGV come from the germline V gene. CDR3 length: 16 residues. V lost 4 bases and J lost 3; bases outside the gene matches: 6. The CDR3 spells CASSSGQGARTDTQYF. The CDR3 nucleotides are TGTGCCAGCAGCTCCGGACAGGGGGCGCGAACAGATACGCAGTATTTT.

The chain is built from TRBV7-9 and TRBJ2-7; possible D gene TRBD1, 6 bases. The CDR3 totals 13 residues. V lost 5 bases and J lost 5, with 13 bases in between. The germline V gene has CDR1 SEHNR and CDR2 FQNEAQ (reference sequence). In DNA form, the CDR3 reads TGTGCCAGCAGCATAGGGTGGGACAACGAGCAGTACTTC. As protein: CASSIGWDNEQYF. The complete variable domain, with remaining parts taken from reference TRBV7-9 and TRBJ2-7, reads DTGVSQNPRHKITKRGQNVTFRCDPISEHNRLYWYRQTLGQGPEFLTYFQNEAQLEKSRLLSDRFSAERPKGSFSTLEIQRTEQGDSAMYLCASSIGWDNEQYFGPGTRLTVT.

A word on this clonotype: The junction does not match germline at one end; this may be a read error. The rearrangement uses TRBV6-6 and TRBJ2-1; D might be TRBD1 (5 bases). CDR1 is MNHNY and CDR2 is SVGAGI in the germline V gene (reference sequence). The CDR3 totals 14 residues. CDR3 sequence (DNA): TGTGCCAGCAGCCTAGACAGCTCCTACAATGAGCAGTCCTTC. Its translation: CASSLDSSYNEQSF.

The chain uses TRBV9 and TRBJ2-2; 9 bases line up with TRBD1. This CDR3 contains 16 residues. Germline loops: CDR1 SGDLS, CDR2 YYNGEE. Trimming at V came to 4 bases and at J to 6 bases, leaving 10 bases not matched to a gene. CDR3 coding DNA: TGTGCCAGCAGCATTTGGGGGGGACAGGGCTCCGGGGAGCTGTTTTTT. The encoded protein is CASSIWGGQGSGELFF.

The chain employs TRBV25-1 and TRBJ1-6; 7 bases match TRBD1. Germline V gene data show CDR1 as MGHDK and CDR2 as SYGVNS. The CDR3 runs 15 residues. The J segment lost 7 bases and the V segment lost 3 bases, leaving 6 bases of the junction unmatched. CDR3 coding DNA: TGTGCCAGCAGTGATGTAGGGGGCGGGAATTCACCCCTCCACTTT. Translated, it gives CASSDVGGGNSPLHF.

This clonotype was counted between two and nine times. This sequence joins TRBV12-3 or TRBV12-4 and TRBJ1-5, with 7 positions matching TRBD1. V shed 5 bases, J shed 4 bases, and the junction held 11 bases outside the gene matches. This CDR3 comprises 16 residues. The DNA of the CDR3 is TGTGCCAGCAGTCCCCAACAGGGGAGGTCAAATCAGCCCCAGCATTTT. This gives the protein CASSPQQGRSNQPQHF.

V usage is TRBV7-8 and J usage is TRBJ2-2; possibly TRBD2 for D (5 bases). Germline loops: CDR1 SGHVS, CDR2 FQNEAQ. The germline V and J ends were trimmed by 5 bases and 0 bases, with 13 bases remaining between them. This CDR3 contains 16 residues. CDR3 sequence: CASSISGLPNTGELFF. DNA for the CDR3: TGTGCCAGCAGCATAAGTGGACTGCCGAACACCGGGGAGCTGTTTTTT.

The rearrangement joins TRBV10-3 to TRBJ2-5, with D perhaps assigned TRBD1 or TRBD2 (5 bases each). The germline gives CDR1 ENHRY, CDR2 SYGVKD. The V gene lost 8 bases and the J gene lost 3 bases, with 13 bases spanning the gap. This CDR3 comprises 13 residues. In DNA, the CDR3 is TGTGCCATCGGCAGGGACCTAAAAGAGACCCAGTACTTC. Translation gives CAIGRDLKETQYF.